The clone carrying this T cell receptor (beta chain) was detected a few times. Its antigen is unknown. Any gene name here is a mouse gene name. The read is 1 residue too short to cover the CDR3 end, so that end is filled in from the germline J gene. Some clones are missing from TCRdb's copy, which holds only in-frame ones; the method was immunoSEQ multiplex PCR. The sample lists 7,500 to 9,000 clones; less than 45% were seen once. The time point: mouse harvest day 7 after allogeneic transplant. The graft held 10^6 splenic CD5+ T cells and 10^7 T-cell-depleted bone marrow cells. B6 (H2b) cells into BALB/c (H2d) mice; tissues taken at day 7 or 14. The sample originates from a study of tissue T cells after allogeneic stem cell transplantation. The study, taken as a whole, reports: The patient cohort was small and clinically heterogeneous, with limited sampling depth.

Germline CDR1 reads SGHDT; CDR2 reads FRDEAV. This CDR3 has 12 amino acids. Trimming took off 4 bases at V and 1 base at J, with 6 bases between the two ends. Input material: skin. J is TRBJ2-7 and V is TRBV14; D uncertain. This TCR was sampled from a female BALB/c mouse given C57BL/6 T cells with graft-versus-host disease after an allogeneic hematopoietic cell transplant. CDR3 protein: CASSLPSYEQYF. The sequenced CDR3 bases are TGTGCCAGCAGTCTCCCGTCCTATGAACAGTAC.